The present T cell receptor beta chain was sequenced within a study of blood T cell repertoires in COVID-19. On the study more broadly: The United States, Italy and Spain were the sources of the acute and convalescent COVID-19 samples. Sources were T cells, B-cell-depleted T cells, or PBMCs; the material itself was cDNA or gDNA.

How the authors handled the data: How many nucleated cells were present was estimated from reference gene primer amplification. Profiling relied on immunoSEQ multiplex PCR, and the TCRdb table lists in-frame clones only, not all of them. V, J and clone size were drawn from that table, and D and trimming were deduced from the DNA. The sample records fewer than 80,000 clones, 90% being singletons. Trimming cost V 3 bases and J 3 bases, with 12 bases left between them. The CDR3 consists of 15 residues. Looked up from germline, CDR1 is KGHSH and CDR2 is LQKENI. The rearrangement joins TRBV18 to TRBJ2-1, with D possibly being TRBD2 (6 bases). The sequence came from a woman aged 80 or older with active or convalescent COVID-19. The material sequenced was peripheral blood. The CDR3, as DNA: TGTGCCAGCTCACCTACGGGACTCCTCTACAATGAGCAGTTCTTC. It yields the protein CASSPTGLLYNEQFF.